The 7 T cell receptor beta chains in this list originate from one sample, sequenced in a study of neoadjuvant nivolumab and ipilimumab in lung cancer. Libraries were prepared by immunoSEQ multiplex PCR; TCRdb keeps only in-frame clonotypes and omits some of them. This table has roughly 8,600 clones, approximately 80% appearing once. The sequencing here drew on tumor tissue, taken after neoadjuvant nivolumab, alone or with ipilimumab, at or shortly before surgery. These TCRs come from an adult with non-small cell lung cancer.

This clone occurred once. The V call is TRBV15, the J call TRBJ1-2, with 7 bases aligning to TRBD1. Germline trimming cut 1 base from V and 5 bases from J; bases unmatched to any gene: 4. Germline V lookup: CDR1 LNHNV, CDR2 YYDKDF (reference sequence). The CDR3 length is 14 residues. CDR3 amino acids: CATSRGQGQYGYTF. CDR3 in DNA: TGTGCCACCAGCAGAGGACAGGGACAATATGGCTACACCTTC.

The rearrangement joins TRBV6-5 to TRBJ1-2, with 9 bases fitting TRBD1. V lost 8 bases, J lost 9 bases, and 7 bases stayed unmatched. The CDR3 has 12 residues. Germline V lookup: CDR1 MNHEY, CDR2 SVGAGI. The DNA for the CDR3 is TGTGCCAGCGGGGGACAGGGTGTGAGCTACACCTTC. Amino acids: CASGGQGVSYTF.

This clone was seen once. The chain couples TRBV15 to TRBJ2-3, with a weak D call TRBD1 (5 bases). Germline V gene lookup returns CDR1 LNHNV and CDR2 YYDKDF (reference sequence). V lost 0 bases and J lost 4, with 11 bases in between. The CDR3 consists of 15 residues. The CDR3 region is CATSRDQGSADTQYF. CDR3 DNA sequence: TGTGCCACCAGCAGAGATCAGGGTAGTGCAGATACGCAGTATTTT.

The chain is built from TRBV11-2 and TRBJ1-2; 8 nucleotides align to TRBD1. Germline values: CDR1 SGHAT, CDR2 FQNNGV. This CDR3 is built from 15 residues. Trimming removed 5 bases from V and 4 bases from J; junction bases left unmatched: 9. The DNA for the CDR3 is TGTGCCAGCAGCCTGGCCGGGACAGGACTCTATGGCTACACCTTC. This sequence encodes CASSLAGTGLYGYTF.

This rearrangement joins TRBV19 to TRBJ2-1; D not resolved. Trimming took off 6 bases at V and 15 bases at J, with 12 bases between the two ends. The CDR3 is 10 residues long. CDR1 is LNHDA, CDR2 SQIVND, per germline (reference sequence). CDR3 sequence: CASRKALGFF. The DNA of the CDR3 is TGTGCCAGTAGGAAGGCCCTGGGGTTCTTC.

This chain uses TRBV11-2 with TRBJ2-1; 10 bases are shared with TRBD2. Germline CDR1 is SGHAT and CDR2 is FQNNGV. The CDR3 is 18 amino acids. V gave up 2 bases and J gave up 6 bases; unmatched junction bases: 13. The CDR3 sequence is CASSLLLAGDWGGNEQFF. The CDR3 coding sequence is TGTGCCAGCAGCTTACTGCTAGCGGGAGATTGGGGGGGCAATGAGCAGTTCTTC.

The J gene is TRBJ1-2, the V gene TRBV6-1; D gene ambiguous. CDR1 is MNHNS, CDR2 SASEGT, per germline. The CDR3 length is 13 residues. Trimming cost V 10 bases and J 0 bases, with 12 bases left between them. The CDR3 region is CATTDGANYGYTF. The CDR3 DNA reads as TGTGCCACCACCGACGGGGCTAACTATGGCTACACCTTC.